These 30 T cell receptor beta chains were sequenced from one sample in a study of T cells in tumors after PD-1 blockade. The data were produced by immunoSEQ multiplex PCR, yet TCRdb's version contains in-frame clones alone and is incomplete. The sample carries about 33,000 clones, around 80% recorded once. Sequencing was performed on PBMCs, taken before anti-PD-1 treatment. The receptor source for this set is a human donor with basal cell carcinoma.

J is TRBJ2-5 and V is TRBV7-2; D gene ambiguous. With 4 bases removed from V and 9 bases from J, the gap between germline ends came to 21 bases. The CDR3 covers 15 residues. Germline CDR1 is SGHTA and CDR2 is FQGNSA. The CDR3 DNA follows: TGTGCCAGCAGCTCAATAACGACCCCTCAGGCGGCCCAGTACTTC. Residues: CASSSITTPQAAQYF.

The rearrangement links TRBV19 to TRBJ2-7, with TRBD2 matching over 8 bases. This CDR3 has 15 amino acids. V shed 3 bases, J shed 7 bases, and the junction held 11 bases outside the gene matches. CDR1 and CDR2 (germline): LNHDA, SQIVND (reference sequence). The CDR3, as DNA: TGTGCCAGTAGTATTGGTCCCGCGGGAGGAAAAGAGCAGTACTTC. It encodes CASSIGPAGGKEQYF.

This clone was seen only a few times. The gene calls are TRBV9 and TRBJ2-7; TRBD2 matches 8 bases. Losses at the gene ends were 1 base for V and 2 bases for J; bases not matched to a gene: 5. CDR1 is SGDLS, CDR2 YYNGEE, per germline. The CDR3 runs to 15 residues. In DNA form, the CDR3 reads TGTGCCAGCAGCGTATCAACTAGCGGCACCTACGAGCAGTACTTC. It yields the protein CASSVSTSGTYEQYF.

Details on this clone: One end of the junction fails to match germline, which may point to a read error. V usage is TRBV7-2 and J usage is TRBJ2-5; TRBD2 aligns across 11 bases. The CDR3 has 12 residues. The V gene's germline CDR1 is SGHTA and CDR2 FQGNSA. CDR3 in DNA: TGTGCCAGCAGCCTAGCGGGGGGTCCTTCGTACTTC. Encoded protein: CASSLAGGPSYF.

CDR3 DNA sequence: TGTGCCAGTAGTATAGCCGCAGGGCGGGCCGGGGAGCTGTTTTTT. It translates to CASSIAAGRAGELFF. This sequence joins TRBV19 and TRBJ2-2; tentatively, D is TRBD1 or TRBD2 (5 bases each). This CDR3 is built from 15 residues. Germline V gene lookup returns CDR1 LNHDA and CDR2 SQIVND (reference sequence). V lost 1 base and J lost 6, with 12 bases in between.

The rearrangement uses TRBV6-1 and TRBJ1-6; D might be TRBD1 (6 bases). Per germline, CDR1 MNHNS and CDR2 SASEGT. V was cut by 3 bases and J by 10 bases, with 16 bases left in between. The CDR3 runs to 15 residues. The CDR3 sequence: CASSDVPGDDSPLHF. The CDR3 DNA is TGTGCCAGCAGTGACGTTCCAGGGGACGACTCACCCCTCCACTTT.

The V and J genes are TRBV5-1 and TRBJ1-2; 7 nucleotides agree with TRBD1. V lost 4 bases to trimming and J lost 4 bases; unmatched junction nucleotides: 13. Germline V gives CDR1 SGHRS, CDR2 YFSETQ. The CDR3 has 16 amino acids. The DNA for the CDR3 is TGCGCCAGCAGCCCCGGACAGGTGGGGTGGGCCTATGGCTACACCTTC. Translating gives CASSPGQVGWAYGYTF.

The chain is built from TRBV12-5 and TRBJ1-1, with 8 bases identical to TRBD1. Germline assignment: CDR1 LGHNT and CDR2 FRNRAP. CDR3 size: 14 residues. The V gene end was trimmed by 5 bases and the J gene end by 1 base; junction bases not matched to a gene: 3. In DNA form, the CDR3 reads TGTGCTAGTGGTAAGGGACAGGAGAACACTGAAGCTTTCTTT. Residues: CASGKGQENTEAFF.

CDR3 sequence reads: CASSQDLGQGEGDTEAFF. CDR3 in DNA: TGCGCCAGCAGCCAAGATCTGGGACAGGGGGAAGGAGACACTGAAGCTTTCTTT. V and J are TRBV4-3 and TRBJ1-1; 11 nucleotides align to TRBD1. There are 18 residues in the CDR3. V trimming: 0 bases; J trimming: 3 bases; junction bases outside the gene matches: 9. Germline V gives CDR1 LGHNA, CDR2 YSLEER.

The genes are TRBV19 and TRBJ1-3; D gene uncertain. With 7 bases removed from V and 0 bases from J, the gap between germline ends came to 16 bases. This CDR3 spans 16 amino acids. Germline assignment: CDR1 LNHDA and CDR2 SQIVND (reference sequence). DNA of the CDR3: TGTGCCAGTACCTTATTGGGGTTCCGCTCTGGAAACACCATATATTTT. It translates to CASTLLGFRSGNTIYF.

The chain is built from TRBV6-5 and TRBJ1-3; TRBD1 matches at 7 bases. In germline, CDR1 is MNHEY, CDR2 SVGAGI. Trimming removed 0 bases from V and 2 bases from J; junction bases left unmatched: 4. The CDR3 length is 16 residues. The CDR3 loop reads CASSYSRDSPGNTIYF. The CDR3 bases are TGTGCCAGCAGTTACTCGAGGGACAGTCCTGGAAACACCATATATTTT.

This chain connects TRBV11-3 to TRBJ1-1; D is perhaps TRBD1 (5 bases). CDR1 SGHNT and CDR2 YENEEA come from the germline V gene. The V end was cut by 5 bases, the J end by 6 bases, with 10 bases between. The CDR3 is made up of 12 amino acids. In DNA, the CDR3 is TGTGCCAGCAGCGCTCCGGGGCCTGAAGCTTTCTTT. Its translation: CASSAPGPEAFF.

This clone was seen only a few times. DNA of the CDR3: TGTGCCAGCAGTTTCCCCGGGGCGGCCATCTATGGCTACACCTTC. Its protein product is CASSFPGAAIYGYTF. This chain uses TRBV28 with TRBJ1-2; tentatively, D is TRBD1 (5 bases). The CDR3 extends over 15 amino acids. The germline gives CDR1 MDHEN, CDR2 SYDVKM. Trimming shortened V by 3 bases and J by 4 bases, and 15 bases separated the two germline ends.

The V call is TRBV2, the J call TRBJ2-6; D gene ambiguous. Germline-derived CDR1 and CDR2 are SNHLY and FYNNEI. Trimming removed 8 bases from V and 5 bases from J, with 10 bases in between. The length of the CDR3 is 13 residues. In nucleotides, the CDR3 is TGTGCCAGCCTGGTCTCATGGGCCAACGTCCTGACTTTC. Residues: CASLVSWANVLTF.

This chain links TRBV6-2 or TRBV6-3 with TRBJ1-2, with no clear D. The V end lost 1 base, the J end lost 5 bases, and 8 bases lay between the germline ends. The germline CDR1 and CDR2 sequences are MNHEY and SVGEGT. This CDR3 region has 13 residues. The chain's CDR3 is CASSYYGEYGYTF. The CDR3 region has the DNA TGTGCCAGCAGTTACTACGGGGAATATGGCTACACCTTC.

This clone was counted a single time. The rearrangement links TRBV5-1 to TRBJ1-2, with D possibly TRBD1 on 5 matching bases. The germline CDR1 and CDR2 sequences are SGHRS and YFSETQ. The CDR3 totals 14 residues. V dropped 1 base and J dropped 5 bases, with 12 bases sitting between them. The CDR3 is CASSLQGEGYGYTF. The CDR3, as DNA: TGCGCCAGCAGCTTGCAGGGAGAGGGGTATGGCTACACCTTC.

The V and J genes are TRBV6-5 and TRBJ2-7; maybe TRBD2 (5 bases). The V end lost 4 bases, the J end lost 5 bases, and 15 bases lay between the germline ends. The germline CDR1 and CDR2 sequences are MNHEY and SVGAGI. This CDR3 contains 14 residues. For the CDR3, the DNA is TGTGCCAGCAGTTCCCCGGGTAGCGCCAACGAGCAGTACTTC. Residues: CASSSPGSANEQYF.

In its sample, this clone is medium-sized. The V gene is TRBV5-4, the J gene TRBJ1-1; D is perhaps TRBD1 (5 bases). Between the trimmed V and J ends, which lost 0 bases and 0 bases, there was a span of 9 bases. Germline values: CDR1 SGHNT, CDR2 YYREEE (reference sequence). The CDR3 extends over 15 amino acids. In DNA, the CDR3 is TGTGCCAGCAGCTTGGACCCGACAGTGAACACTGAAGCTTTCTTT. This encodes CASSLDPTVNTEAFF.

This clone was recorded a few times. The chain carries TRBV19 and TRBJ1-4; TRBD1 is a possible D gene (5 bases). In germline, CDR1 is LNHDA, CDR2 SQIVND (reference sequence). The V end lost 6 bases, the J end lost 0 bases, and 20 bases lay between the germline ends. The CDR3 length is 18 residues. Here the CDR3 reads CASSPGRWGLATNEKLFF. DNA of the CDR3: TGTGCCAGTAGCCCCGGAAGATGGGGCCTTGCAACTAATGAAAAACTGTTTTTT.

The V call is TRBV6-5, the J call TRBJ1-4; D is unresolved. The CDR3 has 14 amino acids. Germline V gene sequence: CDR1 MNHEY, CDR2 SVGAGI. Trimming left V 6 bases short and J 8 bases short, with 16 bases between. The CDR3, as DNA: TGTGCCAGCAGACCCACCTGGGTCTTCGAAAAACTGTTTTTT. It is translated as CASRPTWVFEKLFF.

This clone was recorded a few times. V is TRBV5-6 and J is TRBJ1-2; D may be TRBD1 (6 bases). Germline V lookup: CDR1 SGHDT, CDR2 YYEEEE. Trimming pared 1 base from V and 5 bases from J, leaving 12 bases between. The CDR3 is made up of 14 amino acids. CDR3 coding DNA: TGTGCCAGCAGCTTGATGCAGGGGCGGTATGGCTACACCTTC. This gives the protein CASSLMQGRYGYTF.

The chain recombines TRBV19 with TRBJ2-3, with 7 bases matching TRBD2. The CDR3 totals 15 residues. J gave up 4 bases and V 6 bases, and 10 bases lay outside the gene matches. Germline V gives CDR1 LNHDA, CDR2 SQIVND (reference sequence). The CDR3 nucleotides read TGTGCCAGTAGATGGGGCGGGAGTGGGGCAGATACGCAGTATTTT. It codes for CASRWGGSGADTQYF.

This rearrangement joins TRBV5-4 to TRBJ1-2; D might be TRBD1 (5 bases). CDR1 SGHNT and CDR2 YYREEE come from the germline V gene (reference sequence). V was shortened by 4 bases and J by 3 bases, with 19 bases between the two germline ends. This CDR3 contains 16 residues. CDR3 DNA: TGTGCCAGCAGCCCCGGGATTGCCCAGGGTGACTATGGCTACACCTTC. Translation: CASSPGIAQGDYGYTF.

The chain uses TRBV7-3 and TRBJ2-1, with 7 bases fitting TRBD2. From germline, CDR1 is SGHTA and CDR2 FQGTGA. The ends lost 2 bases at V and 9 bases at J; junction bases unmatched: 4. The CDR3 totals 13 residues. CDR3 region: CASSLSGGGEQFF. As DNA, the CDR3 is TGTGCCAGCAGCTTATCAGGCGGGGGTGAGCAGTTCTTC.

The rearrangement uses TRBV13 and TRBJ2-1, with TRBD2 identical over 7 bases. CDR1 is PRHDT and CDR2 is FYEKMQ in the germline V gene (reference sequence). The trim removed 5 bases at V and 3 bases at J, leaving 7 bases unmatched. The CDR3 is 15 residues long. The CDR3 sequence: CASSPRQRGYNEQFF. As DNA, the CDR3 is TGTGCCAGCAGCCCCCGGCAGCGGGGCTACAATGAGCAGTTCTTC. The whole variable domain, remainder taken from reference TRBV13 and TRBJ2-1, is AAGVIQSPRHLIKEKRETATLKCYPIPRHDTVYWYQQGPGQDPQFLISFYEKMQSDKGSIPDRFSAQQFSDYHSELNMSSLELGDSALYFCASSPRQRGYNEQFFGPGTRLTVL.

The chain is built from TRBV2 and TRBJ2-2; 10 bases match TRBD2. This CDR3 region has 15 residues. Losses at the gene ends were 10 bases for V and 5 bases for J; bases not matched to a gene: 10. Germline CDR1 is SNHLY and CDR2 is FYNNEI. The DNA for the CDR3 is TGTGCCACCGCCGGAGCGGGGGGGCATACCGGGGAGCTGTTTTTT. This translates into CATAGAGGHTGELFF.

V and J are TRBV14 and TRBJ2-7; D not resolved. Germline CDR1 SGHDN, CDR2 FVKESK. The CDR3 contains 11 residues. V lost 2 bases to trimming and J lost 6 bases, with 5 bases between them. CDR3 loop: CASSQLGEQYF. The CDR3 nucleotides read TGTGCCAGCAGCCAACTGGGCGAGCAGTACTTC.

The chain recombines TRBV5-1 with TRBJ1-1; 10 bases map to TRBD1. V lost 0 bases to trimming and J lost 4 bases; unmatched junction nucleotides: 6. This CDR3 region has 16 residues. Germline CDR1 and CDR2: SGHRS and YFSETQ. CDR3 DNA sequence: TGCGCCAGCAGCTTGGAGGACAGGGGGTCTGGCACTGAAGCTTTCTTT. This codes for CASSLEDRGSGTEAFF.

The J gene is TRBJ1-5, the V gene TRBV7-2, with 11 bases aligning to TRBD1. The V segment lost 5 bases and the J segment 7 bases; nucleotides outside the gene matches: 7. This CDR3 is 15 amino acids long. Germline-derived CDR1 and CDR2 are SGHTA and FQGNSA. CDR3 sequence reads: CASSPRTGGDQPQHF. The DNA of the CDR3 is TGTGCCAGCAGCCCCCGGACAGGGGGCGACCAGCCCCAGCATTTT.

The CDR3 region has the DNA TGTGCCAGCAGCCATAAAAGAGCAACTAATGAAAAACTGTTTTTT. It translates to CASSHKRATNEKLFF. This chain uses TRBV3-1 (or the pseudogene TRBV3-2) with TRBJ1-4, with D uncertain. CDR3 length: 15 amino acids. The germline CDR1 and CDR2 sequences are LGHDT and YNNKEL (reference sequence). V was trimmed by 3 bases and J by 0 bases, leaving 8 bases between them.